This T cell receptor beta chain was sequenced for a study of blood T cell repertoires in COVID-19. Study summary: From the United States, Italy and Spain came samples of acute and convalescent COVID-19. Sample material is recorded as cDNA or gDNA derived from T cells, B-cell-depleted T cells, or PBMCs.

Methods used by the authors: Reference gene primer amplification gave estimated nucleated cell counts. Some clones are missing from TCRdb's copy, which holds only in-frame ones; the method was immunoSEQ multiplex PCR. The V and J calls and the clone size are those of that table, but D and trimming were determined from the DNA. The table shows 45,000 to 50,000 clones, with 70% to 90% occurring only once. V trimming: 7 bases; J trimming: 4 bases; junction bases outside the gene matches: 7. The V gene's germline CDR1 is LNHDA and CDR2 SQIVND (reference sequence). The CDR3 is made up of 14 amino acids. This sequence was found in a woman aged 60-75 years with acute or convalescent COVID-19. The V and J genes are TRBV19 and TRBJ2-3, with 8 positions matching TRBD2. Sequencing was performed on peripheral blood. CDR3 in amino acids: CASTGREEADTQYF. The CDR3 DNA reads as TGTGCCAGTACCGGGCGGGAGGAGGCAGATACGCAGTATTTT.